These 3 T cell receptor beta chains were all obtained from the same sample, sequenced in a study of T cells in Graves' hyperthyroidism and ophthalmopathy. RNA transcripts provided the source from which TCR beta CDR3 regions were amplified. Carried out on the TCR CDR3, a first-round RT-PCR used the HTBI primer set. TCRdb re-called the multiplex PCR reads through MiXCR, storing one row per CDR3 protein. The profile shows approximately 200,000 distinct CDR3 sequences, about a sixth of them singletons. The sequenced sample was blood. These receptors came from a man in his forties or fifties with Graves' hyperthyroidism.

This clonotype was recorded many times. The chain employs TRBV18 and TRBJ2-1; a possible D gene is TRBD1 (7 bases). The CDR3 loop spans 16 amino acids. V was pared by 1 base and J by 2 bases, with 12 bases between. Germline values: CDR1 KGHSH, CDR2 LQKENI. The CDR3 DNA is TGTGCCAGCTCACCACTAGGAGGGGGCGCCTACAATGAGCAGTTCTTC. Translating gives CASSPLGGGAYNEQFF.

The sample holds many counts of this clonotype. This chain links TRBV7-3 with TRBJ2-1; 13 bases map to TRBD2. V dropped 5 bases and J dropped 5; count of bases not matched to a gene: 3. Germline V gene data show CDR1 as SGHTA and CDR2 as FQGTGA. The CDR3 loop spans 15 amino acids. The CDR3 DNA sequence: TGTGCCAGCAGCCCCGGACTAGCGGGGGACAATGAGCAGTTCTTC. This translates into CASSPGLAGDNEQFF.

This chain connects TRBV5-1 to TRBJ2-2; no clear D gene. This CDR3 comprises 14 residues. V was cut by 2 bases and J by 6 bases, with 11 bases left in between. Germline CDR1 is SGHRS and CDR2 is YFSETQ. The CDR3 DNA reads as TGCGCCAGCAGCTTCAGGATGTCGGCCGGGGAGCTGTTTTTT. It yields the protein CASSFRMSAGELFF.